A selection of T cell receptor beta chains follows, all from one sample in a study of T cells in localized non-small cell lung cancer. Using immunoSEQ multiplex PCR, the repertoire was profiled, and TCRdb retains in-frame clones only, with some absent. Of tens of thousands of clones listed, under 95% are singletons. Sequencing was performed on peripheral blood mononuclear cells, taken before any cancer treatment. The receptors originated from an older female donor with stage II lung adenocarcinoma. CDR3s include the opening cysteine and the closing phenylalanine or tryptophan. D genes are given only for firm matches. A clone size is listed for some rows: how often the clone was seen (once, few, many), or a class if it is expanded.

abundance: NA; j_gene: TRBJ2-2; v_gene: TRBV30; len: 20; d_gene: TRBD1; CDR3aa: CAWARNFGTGQTTNTGELFF; CDR3nt: TGTGCCTGGGCCCGGAATTTTGGGACAGGCCAAACCACGAACACCGGGGAGCTGTTTTTT
abundance: NA; j_gene: TRBJ2-3; v_gene: TRBV7-2; len: 14; d_gene: NA; CDR3aa: CASSATRGATTRYF; CDR3nt: TGTGCCAGCAGCGCGACCAGGGGAGCTACGACCCGATATTTT
abundance: NA; j_gene: TRBJ1-4; v_gene: TRBV4-3; len: 14; d_gene: NA; CDR3aa: CASSQRGEGEKLFF; CDR3nt: TGCGCCAGCAGCCAAAGAGGGGAGGGCGAAAAACTGTTTTTT
abundance: NA; j_gene: TRBJ2-7; v_gene: TRBV5-4; len: 15; d_gene: NA; CDR3aa: CASSLGASATYEQYF; CDR3nt: TGTGCCAGCAGCCTGGGGGCTAGCGCGACCTACGAGCAGTACTTC
abundance: NA; j_gene: TRBJ1-2; v_gene: TRBV27; len: 14; d_gene: TRBD1; CDR3aa: CASSRQGPNYGYTF; CDR3nt: TGTGCCAGCAGTCGACAGGGACCTAACTATGGCTACACCTTC
abundance: NA; j_gene: TRBJ1-3; v_gene: TRBV7-9; len: 16; d_gene: NA; CDR3aa: CASSPVGRLSGNTIYF; CDR3nt: TGTGCCAGCAGCCCGGTGGGTAGACTCTCTGGAAACACCATATATTTT
abundance: once; j_gene: TRBJ1-5; v_gene: TRBV19; len: 13; d_gene: NA; CDR3aa: CASIGGLDQPQHF; CDR3nt: TGTGCCAGTATTGGCGGGTTGGATCAGCCCCAGCATTTT
abundance: NA; j_gene: TRBJ2-1; v_gene: TRBV11-1; len: 15; d_gene: TRBD1; CDR3aa: CASSPDRGPWNEQFF; CDR3nt: TGTGCCAGCAGCCCCGACAGGGGGCCTTGGAATGAGCAGTTCTTC
abundance: NA; j_gene: TRBJ2-3; v_gene: TRBV7-2; len: 15; d_gene: TRBD1; CDR3aa: CASSFWDRGRDTQYF; CDR3nt: TGTGCCAGCAGCTTTTGGGACAGGGGTAGGGATACGCAGTATTTT
abundance: NA; j_gene: TRBJ2-7; v_gene: TRBV14; len: 16; d_gene: NA; CDR3aa: CASSQEGAARPAQQYF; CDR3nt: TGTGCCAGCAGCCAAGAAGGAGCGGCCCGACCCGCGCAGCAGTACTTC
abundance: NA; j_gene: TRBJ2-2; v_gene: TRBV5-1; len: 17; d_gene: TRBD2; CDR3aa: CASSLDPSGGATGELFF; CDR3nt: TGCGCCAGCAGCTTGGATCCTAGCGGGGGAGCCACCGGGGAGCTGTTTTTT
abundance: once; j_gene: TRBJ1-5; v_gene: TRBV5-5; len: 18; d_gene: NA; CDR3aa: CASSLGRIEPFSNQPQHF; CDR3nt: TGTGCCAGCAGCTTGGGTCGGATAGAACCTTTTAGCAATCAGCCCCAGCATTTT
abundance: NA; j_gene: TRBJ2-1; v_gene: TRBV18; len: 16; d_gene: NA; CDR3aa: CASSPPSTGQGDEQFF; CDR3nt: TGTGCCAGCTCACCACCGTCGACAGGCCAGGGAGATGAGCAGTTCTTC
abundance: NA; j_gene: TRBJ2-3; v_gene: TRBV5-1; len: 16; d_gene: TRBD2; CDR3aa: CASAYLAGTSTDTQYF; CDR3nt: TGCGCCAGCGCCTACTTAGCGGGGACTAGCACAGATACGCAGTATTTT
abundance: once; j_gene: TRBJ2-3; v_gene: TRBV29-1; len: 12; d_gene: NA; CDR3aa: CSAGHPRDTQYF; CDR3nt: TGCAGCGCAGGACACCCGAGAGATACGCAGTATTTT
abundance: NA; j_gene: TRBJ2-5; v_gene: TRBV5-4; len: 18; d_gene: TRBD2; CDR3aa: CASRGTGTSGPTAETQYF; CDR3nt: TGTGCCAGCAGGGGGACAGGGACTAGCGGGCCAACGGCAGAGACCCAGTACTTC
abundance: NA; j_gene: TRBJ2-1; v_gene: TRBV6-4; len: 14; d_gene: TRBD1; CDR3aa: CASSGQGAPNEQFF; CDR3nt: TGTGCCAGCAGCGGACAGGGGGCACCCAATGAGCAGTTCTTC
abundance: NA; j_gene: TRBJ2-3; v_gene: TRBV27; len: 16; d_gene: TRBD1; CDR3aa: CASSVGTGTGRDTQYF; CDR3nt: TGTGCCAGCAGTGTAGGGACAGGTACAGGAAGGGATACGCAGTATTTT
abundance: NA; j_gene: TRBJ2-5; v_gene: TRBV6-5; len: 15; d_gene: TRBD2; CDR3aa: CASSYSQGGWETQYF; CDR3nt: TGTGCCAGCAGTTACTCGCAGGGAGGGTGGGAGACCCAGTACTTC
abundance: NA; j_gene: TRBJ1-1; v_gene: TRBV7-9; len: 13; d_gene: NA; CDR3aa: CASSSSVSTEAFF; CDR3nt: TGTGCCAGCAGCTCATCGGTTTCCACTGAAGCTTTCTTT
abundance: NA; j_gene: TRBJ2-4; v_gene: TRBV5-6; len: 12; d_gene: NA; CDR3aa: CASSLDQNIQYF; CDR3nt: TGTGCCAGCAGCTTGGATCAAAACATTCAGTACTTC
abundance: NA; j_gene: TRBJ2-5; v_gene: TRBV27; len: 13; d_gene: NA; CDR3aa: CASSLRLEETQYF; CDR3nt: TGTGCCAGCAGTTTAAGGTTGGAGGAGACCCAGTACTTC
abundance: NA; j_gene: TRBJ1-1; v_gene: TRBV19; len: 11; d_gene: NA; CDR3aa: CASSISGRAFF; CDR3nt: TGTGCCAGTAGTATCTCGGGGAGAGCTTTCTTT
abundance: NA; j_gene: TRBJ1-5; v_gene: TRBV7-2; len: 13; d_gene: TRBD1; CDR3aa: CASSSQGWQPQHF; CDR3nt: TGTGCCAGCAGCTCACAGGGGTGGCAGCCCCAGCATTTT
abundance: NA; j_gene: TRBJ2-3; v_gene: TRBV4-1; len: 16; d_gene: TRBD2; CDR3aa: CARRWTSGRASDTQYF; CDR3nt: TGCGCCAGAAGGTGGACTAGCGGGAGGGCCTCAGATACGCAGTATTTT
abundance: NA; j_gene: TRBJ2-2; v_gene: TRBV4-3; len: 16; d_gene: NA; CDR3aa: CASSQGGGGGAGELFF; CDR3nt: TGCGCCAGCAGCCAAGGAGGTGGAGGGGGAGCCGGGGAGCTGTTTTTT
abundance: NA; j_gene: TRBJ2-3; v_gene: TRBV6-1; len: 16; d_gene: TRBD2; CDR3aa: CASSGQSGGGSDTQYF; CDR3nt: TGTGCCAGCAGTGGACAGAGCGGGGGGGGTTCAGATACGCAGTATTTT
abundance: NA; j_gene: TRBJ2-1; v_gene: TRBV5-4; len: 15; d_gene: NA; CDR3aa: CASSLPGPPNNEQFF; CDR3nt: TGTGCCAGCAGCCTTCCGGGACCACCCAACAATGAGCAGTTCTTC